A selection of T cell receptor beta chains follows, all from one sample in a study of cytomegalovirus exposure and HLA in healthy donors. The assay was immunoSEQ multiplex PCR, and TCRdb's table has in-frame clones only and misses some. The table shows 150,000 to 200,000 clones, with around 78% occurring only once. The sequenced sample was PBMCs. All receptors derive from a woman aged 40 to 50 in good health and CMV-seronegative. CDR3s include the opening cysteine and the closing phenylalanine or tryptophan. D genes are given only for firm matches. The size field is filled for only some rows; it gives once, few, many or a size class.

V: TRBV6-6
size: NA
J: TRBJ1-1
D: TRBD1
CDR3: CASSWGTGVRDTEAFF
DNA: TGTGCCAGCAGTTGGGGGACAGGGGTTCGGGACACTGAAGCTTTCTTT

V: TRBV7-9
size: NA
J: TRBJ2-7
D: TRBD1
CDR3: CASSFGQVEQYF
DNA: TGTGCCAGCAGCTTTGGACAGGTCGAGCAGTACTTC

V: TRBV9
size: NA
J: TRBJ1-1
D: NA
CDR3: CASSALRNTEAFF
DNA: TGTGCCAGCAGCGCCCTCAGGAACACTGAAGCTTTCTTT

V: TRBV6-4
size: NA
J: TRBJ2-7
D: NA
CDR3: CASIPMGRSYEQYF
DNA: TGTGCCAGCATCCCCATGGGCAGATCCTACGAGCAGTACTTC

V: TRBV6-5
size: NA
J: TRBJ1-2
D: NA
CDR3: CASSYGGGPGGYTF
DNA: TGTGCCAGCAGTTACGGCGGGGGGCCGGGCGGCTACACCTTC

V: TRBV19
size: few
J: TRBJ2-5
D: TRBD2
CDR3: CASKKRGQQETQYF
DNA: TGTGCCAGTAAAAAGCGGGGGCAGCAAGAGACCCAGTACTTC

V: TRBV2
size: few
J: TRBJ2-5
D: TRBD2
CDR3: CASRRGGLTQYF
DNA: TGTGCCAGCAGGCGGGGGGGCTTGACCCAGTACTTC

V: TRBV5-1
size: NA
J: TRBJ2-5
D: NA
CDR3: CASSLTQETQYF
DNA: TGCGCCAGCAGCCTGACTCAAGAGACCCAGTACTTC

V: TRBV27
size: NA
J: TRBJ2-1
D: TRBD1
CDR3: CASSLRGQGNGYNEQFF
DNA: TGTGCCAGCAGTTTACGAGGACAGGGTAACGGGTACAATGAGCAGTTCTTC

V: TRBV28
size: NA
J: TRBJ1-1
D: NA
CDR3: CASSFRGTEAFF
DNA: TGTGCCAGCAGTTTTAGGGGGACTGAAGCTTTCTTT

V: TRBV27
size: few
J: TRBJ1-6
D: TRBD1
CDR3: CASSPTGIDSPLHF
DNA: TGTGCCAGCAGTCCGACAGGGATCGACTCACCCCTCCACTTT

V: TRBV15
size: once
J: TRBJ2-3
D: NA
CDR3: CATSRDTPRTDTQYF
DNA: TGTGCCACCAGCAGGGACACCCCTAGGACAGATACGCAGTATTTT

V: TRBV6-5
size: once
J: TRBJ1-6
D: NA
CDR3: CASTNDRINSPLHF
DNA: TGTGCCAGCACCAACGACAGGATTAATTCACCCCTCCACTTT

V: TRBV4-1
size: NA
J: TRBJ1-2
D: TRBD1
CDR3: CASTHERGRNGYTF
DNA: TGCGCCAGCACCCATGAGAGGGGGCGGAATGGCTACACCTTC

V: TRBV11-2
size: NA
J: TRBJ2-5
D: TRBD2
CDR3: CASSTPRGVKAETQYF
DNA: TGTGCCAGCAGTACCCCGCGGGGGGTTAAGGCGGAGACCCAGTACTTC

V: TRBV4-1
size: once
J: TRBJ1-2
D: NA
CDR3: CASSQGGRGYTF
DNA: TGCGCCAGCAGCCAGGGGGGACGAGGCTACACCTTC

V: TRBV18
size: NA
J: TRBJ1-4
D: TRBD1
CDR3: CASSPGQGRGEKLFF
DNA: TGTGCCAGCTCACCAGGACAGGGAAGAGGTGAAAAACTGTTTTTT

V: TRBV7-8
size: few
J: TRBJ1-1
D: NA
CDR3: CASSLARQGNTEAFF
DNA: TGTGCCAGCAGCTTAGCGCGGCAGGGGAACACTGAAGCTTTCTTT

V: TRBV29-1
size: NA
J: TRBJ2-5
D: NA
CDR3: CSVFSHSSVRETQYF
DNA: TGCAGCGTCTTTTCGCACTCTAGCGTCCGGGAGACCCAGTACTTC

V: TRBV21-1
size: NA
J: TRBJ1-5
D: NA
CDR3: CASSKGGRGVTPNRYQPQHF
DNA: TGTGCCAGCAGCAAAGGCGGCAGGGGGGTTACTCCTAATCGCTATCAGCCCCAGCATTTT

V: TRBV9
size: NA
J: TRBJ2-5
D: TRBD2
CDR3: CASTISGGRGETQYF
DNA: TGTGCCAGCACGATAAGCGGGGGGCGGGGGGAGACCCAGTACTTC

V: TRBV6-6
size: few
J: TRBJ1-5
D: TRBD1
CDR3: CASSSGQDGRNQPQHF
DNA: TGTGCCAGCAGTTCAGGACAGGATGGTCGCAATCAGCCCCAGCATTTT

V: TRBV11-2
size: NA
J: TRBJ1-1
D: NA
CDR3: CASSLNIMVPEAFF
DNA: TGTGCCAGCAGCTTAAACATCATGGTACCTGAAGCTTTCTTT

V: TRBV7-8
size: NA
J: TRBJ1-3
D: TRBD1
CDR3: CASSLARDRGSSHSGNTIYF
DNA: TGTGCCAGCAGCTTAGCGCGGGACAGGGGCTCTAGTCACTCTGGAAACACCATATATTTT

V: TRBV11-2
size: NA
J: TRBJ2-1
D: TRBD2
CDR3: CASSLAPRGAYNEQFF
DNA: TGTGCCAGCAGCTTGGCGCCCCGGGGGGCCTACAATGAGCAGTTCTTC

V: TRBV12-5
size: NA
J: TRBJ2-3
D: TRBD2
CDR3: CASGLGASGGSDTQYF
DNA: TGTGCTAGTGGTTTGGGCGCTAGCGGGGGGTCAGATACGCAGTATTTT

V: TRBV5-6
size: few
J: TRBJ2-3
D: NA
CDR3: CASRSGADTQYF
DNA: TGTGCCAGCCGCTCAGGGGCAGATACGCAGTATTTT

V: TRBV5-4
size: NA
J: TRBJ2-1
D: TRBD2
CDR3: CASSLASGGTYINEQFF
DNA: TGTGCCAGCAGCTTGGCTAGCGGGGGGACCTACATAAATGAGCAGTTCTTC

V: TRBV5-1
size: NA
J: TRBJ1-2
D: TRBD1
CDR3: CASSSGQDYGYTF
DNA: TGCGCCAGCAGCTCTGGACAGGACTATGGCTACACCTTC

V: TRBV7-9
size: once
J: TRBJ1-6
D: TRBD1
CDR3: CSSSLAPTGVNSPLHF
DNA: TGTTCCAGCAGCTTGGCCCCGACAGGGGTTAATTCACCCCTCCACTTT

V: TRBV27
size: few
J: TRBJ2-7
D: TRBD1
CDR3: CASSSIRGSYEQYF
DNA: TGTGCCAGCAGTTCAATCAGGGGGAGCTACGAGCAGTACTTC

V: TRBV6-5
size: NA
J: TRBJ2-5
D: TRBD2
CDR3: CASSYGAQRGGETQYF
DNA: TGTGCCAGCAGTTACGGGGCGCAGCGGGGGGGAGAGACCCAGTACTTC

V: TRBV18
size: NA
J: TRBJ2-2
D: NA
CDR3: CASSPLGTPANTGELFF
DNA: TGTGCCAGCTCACCACTGGGGACACCTGCGAACACCGGGGAGCTGTTTTTT

V: TRBV7-6
size: NA
J: TRBJ2-3
D: TRBD2
CDR3: CASSLGSAGRGGTDTQYF
DNA: TGTGCCAGCAGCTTAGGGTCCGCCGGGCGGGGGGGCACAGATACGCAGTATTTT

V: TRBV5-8
size: few
J: TRBJ1-6
D: TRBD1
CDR3: CASSRDSYNSPLHF
DNA: TGTGCCAGCAGCCGGGACAGCTATAATTCACCCCTCCACTTT

V: TRBV27
size: NA
J: TRBJ2-7
D: NA
CDR3: CASPEDYEQYF
DNA: TGTGCCAGCCCCGAGGACTACGAGCAGTACTTC

V: TRBV27
size: NA
J: TRBJ1-6
D: TRBD1
CDR3: CASSILPTGAVVNSPLHF
DNA: TGTGCCAGCAGTATACTGCCAACAGGGGCGGTGGTTAATTCACCCCTCCACTTT

V: TRBV6-1
size: NA
J: TRBJ2-5
D: TRBD2
CDR3: CASSRGVMETQYF
DNA: TGTGCCAGCAGTCGGGGGGTTATGGAGACCCAGTACTTC

V: TRBV5-1
size: NA
J: TRBJ1-3
D: NA
CDR3: CASSYGGAGPGNTIYF
DNA: TGCGCCAGCAGCTACGGAGGGGCCGGGCCTGGAAACACCATATATTTT

V: TRBV18
size: NA
J: TRBJ1-5
D: NA
CDR3: CASSPELRQPQHF
DNA: TGTGCCAGCTCACCAGAGCTTCGACAGCCCCAGCATTTT

V: TRBV19
size: NA
J: TRBJ1-2
D: TRBD1
CDR3: CASRIDRGDYGYTF
DNA: TGTGCCAGTAGAATCGACAGGGGCGACTATGGCTACACCTTC

V: TRBV7-9
size: NA
J: TRBJ2-5
D: TRBD1
CDR3: CASSIGTVSQETQYF
DNA: TGTGCCAGCAGCATTGGGACAGTCTCCCAAGAGACCCAGTACTTC